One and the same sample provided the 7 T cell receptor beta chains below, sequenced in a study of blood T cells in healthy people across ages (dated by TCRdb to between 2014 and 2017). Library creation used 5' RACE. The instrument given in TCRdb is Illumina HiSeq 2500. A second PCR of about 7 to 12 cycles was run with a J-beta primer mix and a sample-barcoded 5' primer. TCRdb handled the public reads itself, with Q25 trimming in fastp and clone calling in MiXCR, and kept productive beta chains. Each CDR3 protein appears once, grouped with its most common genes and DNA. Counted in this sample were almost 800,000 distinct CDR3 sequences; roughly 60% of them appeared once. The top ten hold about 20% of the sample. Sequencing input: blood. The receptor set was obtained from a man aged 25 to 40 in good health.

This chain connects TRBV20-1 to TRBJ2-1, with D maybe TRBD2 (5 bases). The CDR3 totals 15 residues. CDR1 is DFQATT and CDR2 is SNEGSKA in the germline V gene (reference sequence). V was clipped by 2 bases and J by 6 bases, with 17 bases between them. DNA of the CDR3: TGCAGTGCTAGACAGAGGCTAGCACCGGCCAATGAGCAGTTCTTC. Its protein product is CSARQRLAPANEQFF.

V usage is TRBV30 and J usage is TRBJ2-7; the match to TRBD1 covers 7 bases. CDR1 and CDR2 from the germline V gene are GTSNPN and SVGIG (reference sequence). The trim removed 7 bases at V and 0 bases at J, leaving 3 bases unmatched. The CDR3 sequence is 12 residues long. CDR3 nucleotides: TGTGCCTCAGGACAGGCCTCCTACGAGCAGTACTTC. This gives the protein CASGQASYEQYF.

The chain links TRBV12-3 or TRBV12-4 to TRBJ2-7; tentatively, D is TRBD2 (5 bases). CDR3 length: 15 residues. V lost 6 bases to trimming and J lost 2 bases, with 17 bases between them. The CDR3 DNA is TGTGCCAGCAGCGATATCAAAGCGGACCCCTACGAGCAGTACTTC. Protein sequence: CASSDIKADPYEQYF.

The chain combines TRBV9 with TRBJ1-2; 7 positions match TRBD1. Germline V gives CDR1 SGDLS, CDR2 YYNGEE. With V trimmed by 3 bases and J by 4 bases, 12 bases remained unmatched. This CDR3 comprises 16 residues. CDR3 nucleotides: TGTGCCAGCAGCGAACTTAGTAGACAGGGTAGCTATGGCTACACCTTC. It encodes CASSELSRQGSYGYTF.

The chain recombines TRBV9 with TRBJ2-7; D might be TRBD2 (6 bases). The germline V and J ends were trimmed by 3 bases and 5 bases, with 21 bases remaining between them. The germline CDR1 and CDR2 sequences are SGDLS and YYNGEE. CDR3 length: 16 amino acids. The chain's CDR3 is CASSEVAAARGHEQYF. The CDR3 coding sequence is TGTGCCAGCAGCGAGGTAGCGGCAGCGAGGGGTCACGAGCAGTACTTC.

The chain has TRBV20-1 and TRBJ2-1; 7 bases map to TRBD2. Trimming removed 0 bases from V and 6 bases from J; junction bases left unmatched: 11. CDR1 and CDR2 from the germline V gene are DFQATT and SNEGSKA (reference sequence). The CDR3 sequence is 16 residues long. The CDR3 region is CSARDVPGTNLNEQFF. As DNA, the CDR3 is TGCAGTGCTAGAGATGTCCCCGGGACTAACCTCAATGAGCAGTTCTTC.

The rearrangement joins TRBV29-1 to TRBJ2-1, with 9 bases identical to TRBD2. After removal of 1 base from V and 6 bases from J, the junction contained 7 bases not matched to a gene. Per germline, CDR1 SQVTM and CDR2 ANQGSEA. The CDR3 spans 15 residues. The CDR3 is CSVEGLRAGGNEQFF. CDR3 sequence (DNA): TGCAGCGTTGAAGGACTAAGAGCGGGAGGCAATGAGCAGTTCTTC.